Below, 25 T cell receptor beta chains from the same sample are listed, as sequenced in a study of blood T cell repertoires in COVID-19 (TCRdb year 2020). Receptors were amplified or captured by the immunoSEQ multiplex PCR assay. Drawn from immuneACCESS, this table holds only the in-frame rearrangements with V and J called that TCRdb kept. Clones are partly lost; checked studies trace under half to an unresolved V gene and leave the rest unexplained. This sample lists 250,000 to 300,000 clones; around 90% were detected once. The top ten clones comprise approximately 2% of the sample. Sequenced input: PBMCs or T cells enriched from blood (not recorded which). Receptor source: a woman aged 55-70 years in a cohort exposed to, infected with or recovered from COVID-19 (not recorded which).

The chain uses TRBV6-6 and TRBJ1-2, with D perhaps TRBD1 (5 bases). Looked up from germline, CDR1 is MNHNY and CDR2 is SVGAGI (reference sequence). This CDR3 region has 14 residues. Between the trimmed V and J ends, which lost 6 bases and 2 bases, there was a span of 13 bases. This CDR3 reads CASRVGEGNYGYTF. CDR3 DNA sequence: TGTGCCAGCAGGGTGGGGGAGGGAAACTATGGCTACACCTTC.

The chain uses TRBV19 and TRBJ2-1; 7 nucleotides align to TRBD2. The CDR3 is made up of 14 amino acids. V trimming: 5 bases; J trimming: 6 bases; junction bases outside the gene matches: 7. CDR1 is LNHDA and CDR2 is SQIVND in the germline V gene (reference sequence). CDR3: CASSGPLAANEQFF. The CDR3 DNA follows: TGTGCCAGTAGTGGACCTCTAGCGGCCAATGAGCAGTTCTTC.

The chain links TRBV6-5 to TRBJ1-5, with TRBD1 matching 8 bases. This CDR3 is built from 15 residues. Losses at the gene ends were 6 bases for V and 7 bases for J; bases not matched to a gene: 11. Germline CDR1 MNHEY, CDR2 SVGAGI. Written as DNA, the CDR3 is TGTGCCAGCAGACCCGGACAGGGTAGTAACCAGCCCCAGCATTTT. Protein: CASRPGQGSNQPQHF.

The chain links TRBV19 to TRBJ2-3; 8 positions match TRBD2. V shed 1 base and J 6 bases; nucleotides not matched to a gene: 3. CDR3 length: 14 residues. The germline CDR1 and CDR2 sequences are LNHDA and SQIVND (reference sequence). The CDR3 protein is CASSIAGGVDTQYF. The DNA for the CDR3 is TGTGCCAGTAGTATAGCGGGAGGGGTTGATACGCAGTATTTT.

This sequence joins TRBV15 and TRBJ2-7; 7 bases fit TRBD1. The length of the CDR3 is 13 residues. The V segment lost 4 bases and the J segment 6 bases; nucleotides outside the gene matches: 6. Germline values: CDR1 LNHNV, CDR2 YYDKDF (reference sequence). In DNA, the CDR3 is TGTGCCACCAGCACCCGGGACAGTACCGAGCAGTACTTC. Translating it yields CATSTRDSTEQYF.

J is TRBJ1-2 and V is TRBV30, with TRBD1 matching over 7 bases. J was trimmed by 4 bases and V by 0 bases; bases with no gene match: 14. Germline assignment: CDR1 GTSNPN and CDR2 SVGIG (reference sequence). The CDR3 is 17 amino acids. Here the CDR3 reads CAWSVAHQIQGGYGYTF. CDR3 DNA sequence: TGTGCCTGGAGTGTCGCCCACCAGATTCAGGGGGGCTATGGCTACACCTTC.

The chain links TRBV6-5 to TRBJ1-3; D might be TRBD1 (5 bases). This CDR3 has 13 amino acids. The germline gives CDR1 MNHEY, CDR2 SVGAGI. The V end lost 7 bases, the J end lost 2 bases, and 9 bases lay between the germline ends. The CDR3 here is CASTRQPGNTIYF. CDR3 bases: TGTGCCAGCACCAGACAGCCTGGAAACACCATATATTTT.

V gene TRBV7-6 combines with J gene TRBJ2-3; TRBD1 aligns across 8 bases. This CDR3 has 14 amino acids. Germline values: CDR1 SGHVS, CDR2 FNYEAQ. With V trimmed by 6 bases and J by 3 bases, 5 bases remained unmatched. The DNA of the CDR3 is TGTGCCAGCAGACTTGGGACAGGTACAGATACGCAGTATTTT. This gives the protein CASRLGTGTDTQYF.

In regard to this clone: Other DNA sequences in the sample encode the same CDR3. This chain connects TRBV5-6 to TRBJ1-5; 7 nucleotides match TRBD1. This CDR3 has 14 amino acids. Unmatched junction bases numbered 4, after V lost 0 bases and J lost 7 bases. Germline V CDR1 and CDR2: SGHDT, YYEEEE. The CDR3 is CASSLGQGGQPQHF. The CDR3 region has the DNA TGTGCCAGCAGCTTGGGACAGGGCGGCCAGCCCCAGCATTTT.

This chain uses TRBV20-1 with TRBJ1-1, with D perhaps TRBD1 (5 bases). V was shortened by 3 bases and J by 4 bases, with 9 bases between the two germline ends. The germline V gene has CDR1 DFQATT and CDR2 SNEGSKA (reference sequence). The CDR3 totals 12 residues. The CDR3 DNA reads TGCAGTGCTAGTAGACAGACCACTGAAGCTTTCTTT. The encoded protein is CSASRQTTEAFF.

V gene TRBV5-6 combines with J gene TRBJ1-2, with D possibly matching TRBD1 (6 bases). V gave up 8 bases and J gave up 4 bases, with 15 bases separating them. CDR3 size: 13 residues. Germline lookup yields CDR1 SGHDT and CDR2 YYEEEE. The CDR3 spells CASTDRKFYGYTF. The CDR3 nucleotides read TGTGCCAGTACGGACAGAAAATTCTATGGCTACACCTTC. The full variable domain, with the rest looked up from reference TRBV5-6 and TRBJ1-2, is DAGVTQSPTHLIKTRGQQVTLRCSPKSGHDTVSWYQQALGQGPQFIFQYYEEEERQRGNFPDRFSGHQFPNYSSELNVNALLLGDSALYLCASTDRKFYGYTFGSGTRLTVV.

This chain connects TRBV9 to TRBJ2-1; D is unclear. CDR1 is SGDLS, CDR2 YYNGEE, per germline. The CDR3 has 12 residues. V was trimmed by 3 bases and J by 4 bases, leaving 5 bases between them. Here the CDR3 DNA reads TGTGCCAGCAGCGCGGAGTACAATGAGCAGTTCTTC. This codes for CASSAEYNEQFF.

This sequence joins TRBV4-2 and TRBJ2-2, with TRBD2 matching 7 bases. Germline V gives CDR1 LGHNA, CDR2 YNFKEQ. This CDR3 has 13 amino acids. Trimming at V came to 7 bases and at J to 7 bases, leaving 6 bases not matched to a gene. CDR3 nucleotides: TGTGCCAGCAACGGACTAGGGGTCGGGGAGCTGTTTTTT. It codes for CASNGLGVGELFF.

V and J are TRBV7-9 and TRBJ2-1, with D tentatively TRBD1 (6 bases). The CDR3 runs to 12 residues. Trimming pared 1 base from V and 10 bases from J, leaving 8 bases between. CDR1 is SEHNR and CDR2 is FQNEAQ in the germline V gene (reference sequence). CDR3 protein: CASSLDRVEQFF. CDR3 DNA: TGTGCCAGCAGCTTAGACAGGGTCGAGCAGTTCTTC.

The V call is TRBV5-4, the J call TRBJ2-4; TRBD1 is a possible D gene (6 bases). Germline V gene data show CDR1 as SGHNT and CDR2 as YYREEE (reference sequence). The CDR3 totals 14 residues. V lost 3 bases, J lost 4 bases, and 11 bases lay in between. For the CDR3, the DNA is TGTGCCAGCAGCTCGGACAGCGTTAAAAACATTCAGTACTTC. Translation: CASSSDSVKNIQYF.

This rearrangement joins TRBV5-1 to TRBJ2-7, with TRBD1 matching 8 bases. This CDR3 region has 15 residues. V shed 3 bases, J shed 0 bases, and the junction held 5 bases outside the gene matches. Germline lookup yields CDR1 SGHRS and CDR2 YFSETQ. The CDR3 sequence: CASSWGQASSYEQYF. CDR3 DNA: TGCGCCAGCAGCTGGGGACAGGCGAGCTCCTACGAGCAGTACTTC. Full variable domain (missing parts from reference TRBV5-1 and TRBJ2-7): KAGVTQTPRYLIKTRGQQVTLSCSPISGHRSVSWYQQTPGQGLQFLFEYFSETQRNKGNFPGRFSGRQFSNSRSEMNVSTLELGDSALYLCASSWGQASSYEQYFGPGTRLTVT.

The chain combines TRBV5-6 with TRBJ1-2, with 9 bases aligning to TRBD1. J lost 7 bases, V lost 4 bases, and 8 bases had no gene match. The CDR3 runs to 14 residues. Germline-derived CDR1 and CDR2 are SGHDT and YYEEEE. CDR3 loop: CASSPGQGRVGYTF. Here the CDR3 DNA reads TGTGCCAGCAGCCCGGGACAGGGAAGGGTTGGCTACACCTTC.

The rearrangement uses TRBV5-4 and TRBJ1-1; maybe TRBD1 (6 bases). This CDR3 region has 15 residues. The germline V gene has CDR1 SGHNT and CDR2 YYREEE (reference sequence). V gave up 4 bases and J gave up 5 bases, with 18 bases separating them. CDR3 sequence (DNA): TGTGCCAGCAGCATCGCAGGGGTTCTAGGGACTGAAGCTTTCTTT. Residues: CASSIAGVLGTEAFF.

The rearrangement joins TRBV5-1 to TRBJ2-7, with a tentative D call TRBD1 (6 bases). This CDR3 comprises 13 residues. Germline lookup yields CDR1 SGHRS and CDR2 YFSETQ. V gave up 3 bases and J gave up 3 bases, with 10 bases separating them. This CDR3 reads CASSSNRDYEQYF. The CDR3 DNA is TGCGCCAGCAGCTCGAACAGGGACTACGAGCAGTACTTC.

The chain carries TRBV5-4 and TRBJ2-1, with 7 nucleotides matching TRBD2. The CDR3 consists of 13 residues. Germline V gene lookup returns CDR1 SGHNT and CDR2 YYREEE (reference sequence). The V gene end was trimmed by 1 base and the J gene end by 7 bases; junction bases not matched to a gene: 2. The CDR3 nucleotides are TGTGCCAGCAGCTTGATGGGAGGGAATGAGCAGTTCTTC. Amino acid sequence: CASSLMGGNEQFF.

The chain joins TRBV19 to TRBJ2-6; D remains unclear. Trimming cost V 5 bases and J 1 base, with 6 bases left between them. This CDR3 spans 14 amino acids. Germline CDR1 LNHDA, CDR2 SQIVND (reference sequence). The CDR3 here is CASSHRSGANVLTF. The CDR3 region has the DNA TGTGCCAGTAGTCACCGGTCTGGGGCCAACGTCCTGACTTTC.

V and J are TRBV10-2 and TRBJ2-5, with TRBD2 matching 8 bases. CDR3 size: 14 residues. Germline assignment: CDR1 WSHSY and CDR2 SAAADI. Losses at the gene ends were 8 bases for V and 5 bases for J; bases not matched to a gene: 10. The CDR3 DNA is TGCGCCAGCCACGGGACTAGTGGTGGGGAGACCCAGTACTTC. Amino acids: CASHGTSGGETQYF.

This chain connects TRBV21-1 to TRBJ2-7; the table names TRBD2, a call not compared with the DNA. TRBV21-1 is tagged as a pseudogene. The CDR3 covers 18 residues. In nucleotides, the CDR3 is TGTGCCAGCAGCAAAGACGGGACTAGCGGGAGGCCTTCCTACGAGCAGTACTTC. It specifies CASSKDGTSGRPSYEQYF.

The chain links TRBV3-1 (or the pseudogene TRBV3-2) to TRBJ1-1; no definite D call. The CDR3 runs to 15 residues. Germline V CDR1 and CDR2: LGHDT, YNNKEL (reference sequence). Trimming stripped 6 bases from V and 0 bases from J, with 14 bases between. CDR3 DNA sequence: TGTGCCAGCAGGTTGAGAAGCGGCTTGAACACTGAAGCTTTCTTT. Amino acid sequence: CASRLRSGLNTEAFF.

This clone was found once. The J gene is TRBJ2-7, the V gene TRBV4-1, with 13 positions matching TRBD2. This CDR3 region has 18 residues. J was trimmed by 7 bases and V by 4 bases; bases with no gene match: 16. CDR1 is MGHRA and CDR2 is YSYEKL in the germline V gene. DNA for the CDR3: TGCGCCAGCAGCCGCAAAGAAGGGACTAGCGGGGATCTCTCGGAGCAGTACTTC. Translated, it gives CASSRKEGTSGDLSEQYF.